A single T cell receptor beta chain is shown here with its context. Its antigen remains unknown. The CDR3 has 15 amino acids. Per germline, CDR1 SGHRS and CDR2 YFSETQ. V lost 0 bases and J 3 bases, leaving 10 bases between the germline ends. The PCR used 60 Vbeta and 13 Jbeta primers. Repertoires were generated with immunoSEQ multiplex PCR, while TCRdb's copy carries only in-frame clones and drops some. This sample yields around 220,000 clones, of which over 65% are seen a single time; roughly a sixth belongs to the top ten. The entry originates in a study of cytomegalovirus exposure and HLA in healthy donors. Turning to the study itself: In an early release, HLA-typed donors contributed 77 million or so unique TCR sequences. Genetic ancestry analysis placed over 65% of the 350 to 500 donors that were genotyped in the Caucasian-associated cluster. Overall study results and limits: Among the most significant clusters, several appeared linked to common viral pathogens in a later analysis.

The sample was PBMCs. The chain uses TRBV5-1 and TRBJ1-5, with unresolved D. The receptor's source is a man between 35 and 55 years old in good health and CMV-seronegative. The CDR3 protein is CASSLDPVNNQPQHF. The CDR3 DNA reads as TGCGCCAGCAGCTTGGATCCAGTCAACAATCAGCCCCAGCATTTT.